The entry below gives a single TCR beta chain sequence along with its context. PCR involved 60 Vbeta and 13 Jbeta primers. The table came from immunoSEQ multiplex PCR; TCRdb's copy has only in-frame clones and leaves some out. The sample gives fewer than 180,000 clones, 63% of which show up once; around 7.1% is in the top ten. This sample stems from a study of cytomegalovirus exposure and HLA in healthy donors. Between the trimmed V and J ends, which lost 0 bases and 0 bases, there was a span of 17 bases. The CDR3 extends over 19 amino acids. CDR1 is LGHNA, CDR2 YSLEER, per germline. The gene calls are TRBV4-3 and TRBJ1-4; no clear D gene. This sequence was found in a woman aged 60-70 years in good health and CMV-seropositive. Sequences were obtained from PBMCs. The DNA for the CDR3 is TGCGCCAGCAGCCAAGAAGTAACAGCCCTCGATTCAACTAATGAAAAACTGTTTTTT. Amino acids: CASSQEVTALDSTNEKLFF.